What follows are 11 T cell receptor beta chains derived from one specimen sequenced in a study of early T cells in non-severe SARS-CoV-2 infection. TCRdb re-analysed the 5' RACE reads in MiXCR, keeping a single row per CDR3 protein. Of tens of thousands of distinct CDR3 sequences listed, around 10% are singletons. The sample consisted of whole blood. The source of these receptors is an adult who was a healthcare worker with PCR-confirmed SARS-CoV-2 infection or an uninfected control (not recorded which).

The table lists this clonotype with many counts. The chain uses TRBV20-1 and TRBJ2-7; 9 bases match TRBD1. The CDR3 extends over 12 amino acids. The trim removed 5 bases at V and 3 bases at J, leaving 2 bases unmatched. Germline lookup yields CDR1 DFQATT and CDR2 SNEGSKA (reference sequence). The CDR3 is CSAEDRGYEQYF. In DNA form, the CDR3 reads TGCAGTGCTGAGGACAGGGGCTACGAGCAGTACTTC.

This chain connects TRBV12-5 to TRBJ1-5, with D possibly TRBD1 on 5 matching bases. This CDR3 is built from 17 residues. CDR1 LGHNT and CDR2 FRNRAP come from the germline V gene. V was clipped by 2 bases and J by 0 bases, with 14 bases between them. The CDR3 coding sequence is TGTGCTAGTGGTTTGAATGTGAGGGGATATAGCAATCAGCCCCAGCATTTT. Its translation is CASGLNVRGYSNQPQHF.

The chain employs TRBV7-3 and TRBJ1-2, with D possibly being TRBD1 (5 bases). The CDR3 covers 13 residues. The V end was cut by 5 bases, the J end by 6 bases, with 13 bases between. The germline gives CDR1 SGHTA, CDR2 FQGTGA. The CDR3 sequence is CASSPLRGDGYTF. The CDR3 coding sequence is TGTGCCAGCAGCCCCTTAAGAGGGGATGGCTACACCTTC.

This clonotype turned up a few times. The chain carries TRBV9 and TRBJ2-1; 8 bases fit TRBD2. Trimming at V came to 3 bases and at J to 3 bases, leaving 14 bases not matched to a gene. CDR1 and CDR2 from the germline V gene are SGDLS and YYNGEE. The CDR3 spans 18 residues. The CDR3 DNA reads TGTGCCAGCAGCGGTCTGAAGATAGCGGGACGCCTCTACAATGAGCAGTTCTTC. This translates into CASSGLKIAGRLYNEQFF. The variable domain in full, completed from reference TRBV9 and TRBJ2-1, reads DSGVTQTPKHLITATGQRVTLRCSPRSGDLSVYWYQQSLDQGLQFLIQYYNGEERAKGNILERFSAQQFPDLHSELNLSSLELGDSALYFCASSGLKIAGRLYNEQFFGPGTRLTVL.

This clonotype showed up many times. This rearrangement joins TRBV24-1 to TRBJ2-2; 7 nucleotides match TRBD2. J was trimmed by 1 base and V by 9 bases; bases with no gene match: 10. This CDR3 has 16 residues. The germline CDR1 and CDR2 sequences are KGHDR and SFDVKD. The CDR3 sequence is CATGKGSGLNTGELFF. CDR3 nucleotides: TGTGCCACCGGGAAGGGTAGCGGGCTGAACACCGGGGAGCTGTTTTTT.

Many counts were recorded for this clonotype. The DNA for the CDR3 is TGTGCCACCAGTGACCCGGGCTCCGGCGGGGAGCTGTTTTTT. Amino acid sequence: CATSDPGSGGELFF. V is TRBV24-1 and J is TRBJ2-2; no reliable D call. Trimming shortened V by 4 bases and J by 7 bases, and 12 bases separated the two germline ends. Germline V gene data show CDR1 as KGHDR and CDR2 as SFDVKD. CDR3 length equals 14 residues.

Many counts were recorded for this clonotype. The genes are TRBV4-1 and TRBJ1-3; D unclear. This CDR3 spans 15 amino acids. Trimming removed 0 bases from V and 0 bases from J, with 6 bases in between. CDR1 and CDR2 (germline): MGHRA, YSYEKL. The CDR3 here is CASSQDSYSGNTIYF. DNA of the CDR3: TGCGCCAGCAGCCAAGACAGCTACTCTGGAAACACCATATATTTT.

The CDR3 here is CASSQDLSGAADTQYF. DNA of the CDR3: TGTGCCAGCAGCCAAGATCTGTCGGGAGCCGCAGATACGCAGTATTTT. The chain combines TRBV4-2 with TRBJ2-3; D might be TRBD2 (6 bases). CDR3 length: 16 residues. V was pared by 0 bases and J by 4 bases, with 14 bases between. Germline-derived CDR1 and CDR2 are LGHNA and YNFKEQ.

This clonotype showed up many times. V is TRBV7-8 and J is TRBJ2-2; tentatively, D is TRBD1 (6 bases). This CDR3 contains 16 residues. Per germline, CDR1 SGHVS and CDR2 FQNEAQ. Trimming pared 5 bases from V and 6 bases from J, leaving 19 bases between. CDR3 DNA: TGTGCCAGCAGCAAACAATTGGGGGCTGGATCCGGGGAGCTGTTTTTT. Amino acids: CASSKQLGAGSGELFF.

This chain joins TRBV14 and TRBJ2-3, with unresolved D. The CDR3 loop spans 14 amino acids. Trimming stripped 2 bases from V and 4 bases from J, with 10 bases between. The germline CDR1 and CDR2 sequences are SGHDN and FVKESK. CDR3 residues: CASSQIDRPDTQYF. The DNA of the CDR3 is TGTGCCAGCAGCCAAATAGATCGTCCAGATACGCAGTATTTT. Full variable domain (missing parts from reference TRBV14 and TRBJ2-3): EAGVTQFPSHSVIEKGQTVTLRCDPISGHDNLYWYRRVMGKEIKFLLHFVKESKQDESGMPNNRFLAERTGGTYSTLKVQPAELEDSGVYFCASSQIDRPDTQYFGPGTRLTVL.

This sequence joins TRBV28 and TRBJ1-2; 7 bases align to TRBD1. Germline CDR1 is MDHEN and CDR2 is SYDVKM. This CDR3 comprises 17 residues. With V trimmed by 3 bases and J by 0 bases, 10 bases remained unmatched. In nucleotides, the CDR3 is TGTGCCAGCAGTTTGGACAGGTCCCAGGCAACTAACTATGGCTACACCTTC. Amino acids: CASSLDRSQATNYGYTF.